This paragraph covers one T cell receptor beta chain sequence. As yet, its antigen is unknown. Profiled with immunoSEQ multiplex PCR; TCRdb holds only in-frame clones, not every one. The sample includes approximately 100,000 clones, 80% to 90% of them seen just once. These data belong to a study of OX40 agonist ivuxolimab in advanced cancers. Across the whole study: The mean age was approximately 56 years, ranging from about 20 to 79, with 82.7% of participants male. Prior anti-PD-1, anti-PD-L1 or anti-CTLA-4 therapy did not bar entry, and 40% had some.

Study outcomes and limitations: At 0.1 to 3.0 mg/kg, CD4+ and CD8+ blood T cells expanded clonally by week 6. Among patients with partial responses at 0.1-3.0 mg/kg, clonal expansion was among the lowest.

This CDR3 is 14 amino acids long. CDR1 and CDR2 (germline): SGHKS, YYEKEE (reference sequence). Trimming took 0 bases from V and 9 from J, leaving 13 bases between them. This chain connects TRBV5-5 to TRBJ1-5; no firm D call. The material was CD4+ or CD8+ T cells sorted from blood, obtained in a trial of the OX40 agonist ivuxolimab. This TCR was recovered from an adult with an advanced solid tumor such as melanoma, head and neck, liver or kidney cancer. CDR3 coding DNA: TGTGCCAGCAGCTTGGAGGTAGCAATTTTGCCCCAGCATTTT. Translation: CASSLEVAILPQHF.